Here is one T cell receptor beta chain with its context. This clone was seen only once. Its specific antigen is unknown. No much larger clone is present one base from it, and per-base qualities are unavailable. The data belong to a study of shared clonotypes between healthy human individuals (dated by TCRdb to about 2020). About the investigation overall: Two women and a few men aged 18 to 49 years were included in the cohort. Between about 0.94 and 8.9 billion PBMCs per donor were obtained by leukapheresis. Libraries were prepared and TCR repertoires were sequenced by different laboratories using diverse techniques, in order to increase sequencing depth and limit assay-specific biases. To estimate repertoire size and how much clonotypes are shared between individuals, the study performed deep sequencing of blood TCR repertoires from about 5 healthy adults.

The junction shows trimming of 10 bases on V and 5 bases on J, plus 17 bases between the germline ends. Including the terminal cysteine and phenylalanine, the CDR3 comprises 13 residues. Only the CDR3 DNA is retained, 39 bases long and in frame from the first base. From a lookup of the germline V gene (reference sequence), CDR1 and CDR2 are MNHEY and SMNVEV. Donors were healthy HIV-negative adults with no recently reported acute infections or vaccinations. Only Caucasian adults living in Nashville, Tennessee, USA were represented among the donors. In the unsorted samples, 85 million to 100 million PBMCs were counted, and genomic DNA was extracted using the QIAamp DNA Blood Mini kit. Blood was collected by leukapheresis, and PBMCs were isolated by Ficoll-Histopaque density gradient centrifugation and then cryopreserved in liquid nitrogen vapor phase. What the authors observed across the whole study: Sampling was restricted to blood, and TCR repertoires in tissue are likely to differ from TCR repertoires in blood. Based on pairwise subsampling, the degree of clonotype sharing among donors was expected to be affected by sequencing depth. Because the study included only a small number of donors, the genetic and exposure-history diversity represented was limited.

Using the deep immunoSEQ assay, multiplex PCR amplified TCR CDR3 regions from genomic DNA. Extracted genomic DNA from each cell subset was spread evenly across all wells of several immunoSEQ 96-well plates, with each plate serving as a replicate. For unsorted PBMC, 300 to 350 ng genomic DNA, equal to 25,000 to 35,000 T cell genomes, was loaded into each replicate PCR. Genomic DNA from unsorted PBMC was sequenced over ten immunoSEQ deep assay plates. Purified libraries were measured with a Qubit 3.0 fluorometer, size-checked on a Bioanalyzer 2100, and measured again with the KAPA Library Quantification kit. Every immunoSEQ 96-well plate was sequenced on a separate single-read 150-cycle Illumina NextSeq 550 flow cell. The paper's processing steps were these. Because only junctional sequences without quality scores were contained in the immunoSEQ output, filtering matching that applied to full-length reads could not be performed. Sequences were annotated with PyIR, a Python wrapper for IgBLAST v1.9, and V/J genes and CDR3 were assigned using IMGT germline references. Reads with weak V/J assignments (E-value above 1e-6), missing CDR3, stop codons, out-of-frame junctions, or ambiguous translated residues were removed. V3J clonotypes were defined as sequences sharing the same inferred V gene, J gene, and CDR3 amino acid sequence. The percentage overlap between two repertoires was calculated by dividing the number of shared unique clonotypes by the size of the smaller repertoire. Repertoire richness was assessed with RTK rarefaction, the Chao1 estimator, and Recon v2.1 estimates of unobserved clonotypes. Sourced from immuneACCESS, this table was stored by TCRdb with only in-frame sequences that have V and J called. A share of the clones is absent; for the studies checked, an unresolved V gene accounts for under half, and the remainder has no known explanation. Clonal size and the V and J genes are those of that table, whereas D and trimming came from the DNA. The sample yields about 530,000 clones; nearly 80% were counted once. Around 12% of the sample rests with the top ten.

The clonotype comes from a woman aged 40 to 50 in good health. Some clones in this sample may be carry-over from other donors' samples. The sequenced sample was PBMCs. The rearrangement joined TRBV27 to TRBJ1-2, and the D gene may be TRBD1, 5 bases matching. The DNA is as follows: TGTGCCACCGGGGCGGGGGAAGCTTATGGCTACACCTTC. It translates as CATGAGEAYGYTF.